This entry lists 10 T cell receptor beta chains sequenced from one sample in a study of identical twins. A single record per CDR3 protein comes from TCRdb applying MiXCR to the 5' RACE reads. The sample contains 1.5 million or so distinct CDR3 sequences, less than 40% of which appear only once. The sequencing input was cord blood. These receptors all stem from a newborn girl in good health.

This clonotype appeared a few times. This chain uses TRBV9 with TRBJ2-2; no firm D call. The CDR3 totals 14 residues. Germline V gene sequence: CDR1 SGDLS, CDR2 YYNGEE. Between the trimmed V and J ends, which lost 0 bases and 0 bases, there was a span of 3 bases. CDR3 DNA sequence: TGTGCCAGCAGCGTAGTTCCGAACACCGGGGAGCTGTTTTTT. Protein product: CASSVVPNTGELFF.

This clonotype has just a few counts. V and J are TRBV11-2 and TRBJ1-2, with TRBD1 matching 9 bases. The V and J ends lost 4 bases and 7 bases, in that order; junction bases with no gene match: 7. Germline values: CDR1 SGHAT, CDR2 FQNNGV. This CDR3 region has 14 residues. CDR3 DNA sequence: TGTGCCAGCAGCTCCCTTAGACAGGGGGGTGGCTACACCTTC. This sequence encodes CASSSLRQGGGYTF.

This clonotype was picked up a small number of times. The rearrangement joins TRBV28 to TRBJ2-1, with 8 bases matching TRBD2. Unmatched junction bases numbered 15, after V lost 5 bases and J lost 6 bases. The CDR3 is 17 amino acids. Germline V gene lookup returns CDR1 MDHEN and CDR2 SYDVKM. For the CDR3, the DNA is TGTGCCAGCAGTCTCACACACGGGAGGGCCGGGGGCAATGAGCAGTTCTTC. As protein: CASSLTHGRAGGNEQFF.

The table lists this clonotype with many counts. V gene TRBV12-3 or TRBV12-4 combines with J gene TRBJ1-4, with D tentatively TRBD1 (5 bases). Trimming cost V 6 bases and J 0 bases, with 8 bases left between them. The CDR3 runs 14 residues. The CDR3 DNA reads as TGTGCCAGCAGGCGGACAACAACTAATGAAAAACTGTTTTTT. It specifies CASRRTTTNEKLFF.

The J gene is TRBJ2-2, the V gene TRBV27; D remains unclear. The CDR3 sequence is 13 residues long. The V gene's germline CDR1 is MNHEY and CDR2 SMNVEV (reference sequence). Trimming removed 6 bases from V and 9 bases from J, with 14 bases in between. As DNA, the CDR3 is TGTGCCAGCAGCAAAGGGCCTCCGAGGGAGCTGTTTTTT. It specifies CASSKGPPRELFF.

The V call is TRBV10-3, the J call TRBJ1-1; 9 bases line up with TRBD1. Germline-derived CDR1 and CDR2 are ENHRY and SYGVKD. This CDR3 comprises 16 residues. The V segment lost 10 bases and the J segment 2 bases; nucleotides outside the gene matches: 14. CDR3: CATEQTGTGLNTEAFF. The CDR3 coding sequence is TGTGCCACCGAACAAACCGGGACAGGGCTTAACACTGAAGCTTTCTTT.

In regard to this clonotype: One end of the junction varies from germline; a read error may be responsible. This chain uses TRBV20-1 with TRBJ1-5, with TRBD1 matching 9 bases. The CDR3 sequence is 15 residues long. Per the germline V gene, CDR1 is DFQATT and CDR2 is SNEGSKA (reference sequence). CDR3 DNA sequence: TGCAGTACTAGTGGAGACAGGGGGGATAATCAGCCCCAGCATTTT. Translating it yields CSTSGDRGDNQPQHF.

This clonotype was detected many times. The genes are TRBV29-1 and TRBJ2-1; 14 positions match TRBD2. The length of the CDR3 is 14 residues. The germline CDR1 and CDR2 sequences are SQVTM and ANQGSEA. Trimming cost V 4 bases and J 7 bases; bases outside gene matches: 3. DNA of the CDR3: TGCAGCGTTGTAGGGACTAGCGGGAGTAATGAGCAGTTCTTC. Amino acid sequence: CSVVGTSGSNEQFF.

In regard to this clonotype: This may stem from a read error, because a much larger clone lies one nucleotide away. This chain joins TRBV5-1 and TRBJ2-1; TRBD2 agrees at 10 bases. The CDR3 sequence is 15 residues long. V lost 2 bases to trimming and J lost 14 bases; unmatched junction nucleotides: 13. Germline V gene lookup returns CDR1 SGHRS and CDR2 YFSETQ. Here the CDR3 DNA reads TGCGCCAGCAGCTTCCGTAGACCAGCGGGGGGGCCGAAGTTCTTC. Amino acid sequence: CASSFRRPAGGPKFF.

This clonotype was recorded at least ten times. The CDR3 bases are TGTGCCAGCAGCCTAGCGGGGCCCCTTGGGCAGTTCTTC. Translating gives CASSLAGPLGQFF. The chain recombines TRBV14 with TRBJ2-1; 8 nucleotides agree with TRBD2. This CDR3 region has 13 residues. Looked up from germline, CDR1 is SGHDN and CDR2 is FVKESK. With 4 bases clipped from V and 12 bases from J, the junction kept 8 bases outside the gene matches.